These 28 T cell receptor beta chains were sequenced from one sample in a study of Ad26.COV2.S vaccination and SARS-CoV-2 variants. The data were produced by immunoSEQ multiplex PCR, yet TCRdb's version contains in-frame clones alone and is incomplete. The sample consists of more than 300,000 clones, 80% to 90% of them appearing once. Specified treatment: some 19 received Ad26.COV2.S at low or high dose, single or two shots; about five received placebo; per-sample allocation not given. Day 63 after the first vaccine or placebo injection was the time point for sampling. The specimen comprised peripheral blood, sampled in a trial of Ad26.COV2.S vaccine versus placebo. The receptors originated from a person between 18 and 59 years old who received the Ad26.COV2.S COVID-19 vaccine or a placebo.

The CDR3 is CASSTTSGSTDTQYF. CDR3 in DNA: TGTGCCAGCAGTACGACTAGCGGCAGCACAGATACGCAGTATTTT. The chain recombines TRBV6-6 with TRBJ2-3, with 9 positions matching TRBD2. Germline trimming cut 5 bases from V and 0 bases from J; bases unmatched to any gene: 3. Per germline, CDR1 MNHNY and CDR2 SVGAGI (reference sequence). There are 15 residues in the CDR3.

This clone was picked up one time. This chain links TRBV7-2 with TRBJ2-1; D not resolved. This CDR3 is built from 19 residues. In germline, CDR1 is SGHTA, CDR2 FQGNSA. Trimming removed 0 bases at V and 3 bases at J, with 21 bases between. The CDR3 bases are TGTGCCAGCAGCTTAGCGTTCGGCTTCTCCTCCACCTACTACAATGAGCAGTTCTTC. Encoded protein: CASSLAFGFSSTYYNEQFF. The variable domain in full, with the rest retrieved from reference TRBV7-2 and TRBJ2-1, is GAGVSQSPSNKVTEKGKDVELRCDPISGHTALYWYRQSLGQGLEFLIYFQGNSAPDKSGLPSDRFSAERTGGSVSTLTIQRTQQEDSAVYLCASSLAFGFSSTYYNEQFFGPGTRLTVL.

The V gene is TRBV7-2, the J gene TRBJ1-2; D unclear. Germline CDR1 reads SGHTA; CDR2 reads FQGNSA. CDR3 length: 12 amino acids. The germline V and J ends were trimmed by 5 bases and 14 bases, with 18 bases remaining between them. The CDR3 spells CASSPTAAKRTF. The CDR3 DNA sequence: TGTGCCAGCAGCCCGACCGCTGCTAAGCGTACCTTC.

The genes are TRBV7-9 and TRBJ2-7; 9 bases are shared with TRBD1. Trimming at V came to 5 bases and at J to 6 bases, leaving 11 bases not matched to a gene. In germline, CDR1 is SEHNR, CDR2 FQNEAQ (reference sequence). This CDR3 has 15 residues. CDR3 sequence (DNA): TGTGCCAGCAGCCCAGGACAGGGGATTGGGGGCGAGCAGTACTTC. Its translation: CASSPGQGIGGEQYF.

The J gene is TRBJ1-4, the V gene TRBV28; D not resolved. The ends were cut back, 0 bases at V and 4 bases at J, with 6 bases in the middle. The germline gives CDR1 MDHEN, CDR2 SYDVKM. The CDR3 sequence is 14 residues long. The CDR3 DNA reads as TGTGCCAGCAGTTTATGGCAAGATAATGAAAAACTGTTTTTT. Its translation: CASSLWQDNEKLFF.

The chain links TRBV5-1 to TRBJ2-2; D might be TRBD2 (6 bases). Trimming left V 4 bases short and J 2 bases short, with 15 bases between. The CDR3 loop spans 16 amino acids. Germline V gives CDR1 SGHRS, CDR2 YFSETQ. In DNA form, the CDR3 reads TGCGCCAGCAGCCTCGAAGGAGGGCCCAACACCGGGGAGCTGTTTTTT. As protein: CASSLEGGPNTGELFF.

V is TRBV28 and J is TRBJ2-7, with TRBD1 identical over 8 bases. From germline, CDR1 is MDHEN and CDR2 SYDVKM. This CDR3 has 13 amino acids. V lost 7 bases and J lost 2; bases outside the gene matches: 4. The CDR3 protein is CASNRGFPYEQYF. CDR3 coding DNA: TGTGCCAGCAACAGGGGGTTCCCCTACGAGCAGTACTTC.

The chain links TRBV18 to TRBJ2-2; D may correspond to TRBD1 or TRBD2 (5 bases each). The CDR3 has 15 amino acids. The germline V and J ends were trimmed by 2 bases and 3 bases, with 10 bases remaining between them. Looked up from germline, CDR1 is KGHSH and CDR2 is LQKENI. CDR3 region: CASSPRQGDTGELFF. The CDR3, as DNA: TGTGCCAGCTCACCAAGGCAGGGAGACACCGGGGAGCTGTTTTTT. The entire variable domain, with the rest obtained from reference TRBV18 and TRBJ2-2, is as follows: NAGVMQNPRHLVRRRGQEARLRCSPMKGHSHVYWYRQLPEEGLKFMVYLQKENIIDESGMPKERFSAEFPKEGPSILRIQQVVRGDSAAYFCASSPRQGDTGELFFGEGSRLTVL.

CDR3 loop: CASSEGLSGRSYNEQFF. DNA for the CDR3: TGTGCCAGCAGTGAAGGTCTTAGCGGGCGCTCCTACAATGAGCAGTTCTTC. J is TRBJ2-1 and V is TRBV6-1, with TRBD2 matching over 7 bases. Trimming took 1 base from V and 0 from J; bases not matched to a gene: 6. This CDR3 has 17 amino acids. From germline, CDR1 is MNHNS and CDR2 SASEGT.

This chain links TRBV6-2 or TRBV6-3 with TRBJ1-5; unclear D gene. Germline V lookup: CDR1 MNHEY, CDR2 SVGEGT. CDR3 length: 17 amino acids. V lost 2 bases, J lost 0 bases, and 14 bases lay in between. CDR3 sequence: CASSYPSDGNSNQPQHF. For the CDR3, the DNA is TGTGCCAGCAGTTACCCCTCGGACGGTAATAGCAATCAGCCCCAGCATTTT.

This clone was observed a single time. CDR3 in amino acids: CATSDFNGYTF. As DNA, the CDR3 is TGTGCCACCAGTGATTTCAATGGCTACACCTTC. The chain employs TRBV24-1 and TRBJ1-2; the D is unclear. Germline CDR1 and CDR2: KGHDR and SFDVKD. There are 11 residues in the CDR3. Trimming pared 1 base from V and 6 bases from J, leaving 2 bases between.

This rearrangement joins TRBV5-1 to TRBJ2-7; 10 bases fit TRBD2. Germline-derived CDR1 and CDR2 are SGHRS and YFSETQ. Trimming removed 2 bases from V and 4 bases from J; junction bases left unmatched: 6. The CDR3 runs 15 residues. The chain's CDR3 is CASSLSSGGRYEQYF. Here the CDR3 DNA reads TGCGCCAGCAGCTTAAGTAGCGGGGGGCGATACGAGCAGTACTTC. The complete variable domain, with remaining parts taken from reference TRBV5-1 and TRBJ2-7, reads KAGVTQTPRYLIKTRGQQVTLSCSPISGHRSVSWYQQTPGQGLQFLFEYFSETQRNKGNFPGRFSGRQFSNSRSEMNVSTLELGDSALYLCASSLSSGGRYEQYFGPGTRLTVT.

The CDR3 DNA follows: TGCGCCAGCAGCTTATCCGGACAGGGCATCGGGGAGACCCAGTACTTC. This translates into CASSLSGQGIGETQYF. The chain uses TRBV5-1 and TRBJ2-5, with 8 positions matching TRBD1. The germline CDR1 and CDR2 sequences are SGHRS and YFSETQ. This CDR3 region has 16 residues. V was pared by 2 bases and J by 5 bases, with 11 bases of the junction left unmatched.

The CDR3 reads CASSQSPGQGNNEQFF. The CDR3 DNA reads as TGTGCCAGCAGCCAATCACCGGGACAGGGCAATAATGAGCAGTTCTTC. The chain couples TRBV4-2 to TRBJ2-1, with 9 bases aligning to TRBD1. CDR3 length: 16 residues. Germline V gives CDR1 LGHNA, CDR2 YNFKEQ. The J segment lost 7 bases and the V segment lost 2 bases, leaving 9 bases of the junction unmatched.

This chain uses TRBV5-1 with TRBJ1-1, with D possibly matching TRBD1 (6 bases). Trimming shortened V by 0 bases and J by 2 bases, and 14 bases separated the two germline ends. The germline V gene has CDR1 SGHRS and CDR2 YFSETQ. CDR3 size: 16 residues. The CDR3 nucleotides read TGCGCCAGCAGCTTGGTACTGTCAGGGGCAAACACTGAAGCTTTCTTT. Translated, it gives CASSLVLSGANTEAFF.

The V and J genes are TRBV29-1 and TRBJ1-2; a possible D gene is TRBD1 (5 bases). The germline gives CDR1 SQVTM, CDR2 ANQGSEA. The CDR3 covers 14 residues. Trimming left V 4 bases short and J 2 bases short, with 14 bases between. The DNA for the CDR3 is TGCAGCGTTGGGGACCCAGTAGGGAACTATGGCTACACCTTC. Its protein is CSVGDPVGNYGYTF.

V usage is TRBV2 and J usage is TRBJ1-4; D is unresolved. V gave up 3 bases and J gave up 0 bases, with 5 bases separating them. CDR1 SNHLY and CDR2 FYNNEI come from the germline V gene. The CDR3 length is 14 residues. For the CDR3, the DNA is TGTGCCAGCAGTGAGCTCCCAACTAATGAAAAACTGTTTTTT. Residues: CASSELPTNEKLFF.

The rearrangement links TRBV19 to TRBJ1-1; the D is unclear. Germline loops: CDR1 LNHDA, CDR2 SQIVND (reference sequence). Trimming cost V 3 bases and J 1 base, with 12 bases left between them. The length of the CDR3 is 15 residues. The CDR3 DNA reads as TGTGCCAGTAGTATCGGCAGGAGTGCGAACACTGAAGCTTTCTTT. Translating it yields CASSIGRSANTEAFF.

The CDR3 sequence is CASSSARDPNIQYF. The CDR3 DNA is TGTGCCAGCAGCTCGGCGAGGGACCCAAACATTCAGTACTTC. The chain links TRBV5-4 to TRBJ2-4, with D perhaps being TRBD1 or TRBD2 (5 bases each). With 3 bases removed from V and 6 bases from J, the gap between germline ends came to 13 bases. The CDR3 spans 14 residues. The V gene's germline CDR1 is SGHNT and CDR2 YYREEE (reference sequence). The full variable domain, rest sourced from reference TRBV5-4 and TRBJ2-4, is ETGVTQSPTHLIKTRGQQVTLRCSSQSGHNTVSWYQQALGQGPQFIFQYYREEENGRGNFPPRFSGLQFPNYSSELNVNALELDDSALYLCASSSARDPNIQYFGAGTRLSVL.

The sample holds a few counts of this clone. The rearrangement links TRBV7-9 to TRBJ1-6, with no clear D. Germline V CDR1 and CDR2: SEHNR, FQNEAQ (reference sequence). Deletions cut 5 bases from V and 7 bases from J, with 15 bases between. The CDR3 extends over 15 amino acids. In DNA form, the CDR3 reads TGTGCCAGCAGCGGAGGCAGTGGAAAAAATTCACCCCTCCACTTT. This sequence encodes CASSGGSGKNSPLHF. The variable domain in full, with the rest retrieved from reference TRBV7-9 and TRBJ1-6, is DTGVSQNPRHKITKRGQNVTFRCDPISEHNRLYWYRQTLGQGPEFLTYFQNEAQLEKSRLLSDRFSAERPKGSFSTLEIQRTEQGDSAMYLCASSGGSGKNSPLHFGNGTRLTVT.

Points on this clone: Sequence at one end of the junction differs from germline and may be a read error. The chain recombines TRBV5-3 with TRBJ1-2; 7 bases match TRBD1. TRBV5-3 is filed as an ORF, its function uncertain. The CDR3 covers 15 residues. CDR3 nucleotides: TGTGCCAGAAGCTTGTGGGACAGACGATACTACGGCTACACCTTC. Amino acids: CARSLWDRRYYGYTF.

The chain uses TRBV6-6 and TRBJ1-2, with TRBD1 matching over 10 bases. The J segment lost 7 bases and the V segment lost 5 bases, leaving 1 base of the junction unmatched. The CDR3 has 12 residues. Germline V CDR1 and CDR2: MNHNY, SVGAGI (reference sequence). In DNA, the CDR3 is TGTGCCAGCAGTGGACAGGGGGGTGGCTACACCTTC. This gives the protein CASSGQGGGYTF.

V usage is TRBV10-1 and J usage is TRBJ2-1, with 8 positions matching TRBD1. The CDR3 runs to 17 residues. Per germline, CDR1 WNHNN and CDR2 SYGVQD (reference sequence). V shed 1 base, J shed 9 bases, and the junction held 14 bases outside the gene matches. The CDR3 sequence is CASSELRGQGPAGEQFF. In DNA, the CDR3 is TGCGCCAGCAGTGAGTTGAGAGGACAGGGTCCTGCCGGTGAGCAGTTCTTC.

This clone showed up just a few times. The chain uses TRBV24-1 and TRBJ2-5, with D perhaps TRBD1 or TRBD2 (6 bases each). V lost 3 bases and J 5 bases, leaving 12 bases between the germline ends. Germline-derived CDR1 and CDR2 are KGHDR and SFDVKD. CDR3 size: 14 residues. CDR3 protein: CATSDGGRMETQYF. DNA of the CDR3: TGTGCCACCAGTGATGGGGGGCGCATGGAGACCCAGTACTTC.

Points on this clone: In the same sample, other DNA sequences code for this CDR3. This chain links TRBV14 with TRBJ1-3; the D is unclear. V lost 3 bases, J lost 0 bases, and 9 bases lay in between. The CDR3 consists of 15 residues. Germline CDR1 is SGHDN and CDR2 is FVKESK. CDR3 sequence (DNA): TGTGCCAGCAGCCAGGGCGTTAGCTCTGGAAACACCATATATTTT. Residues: CASSQGVSSGNTIYF.

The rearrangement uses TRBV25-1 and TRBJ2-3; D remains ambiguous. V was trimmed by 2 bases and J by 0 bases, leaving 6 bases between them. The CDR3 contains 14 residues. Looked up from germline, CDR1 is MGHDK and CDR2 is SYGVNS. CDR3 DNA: TGTGCCAGCAGTGAAGGCGGTAGCACAGATACGCAGTATTTT. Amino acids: CASSEGGSTDTQYF.

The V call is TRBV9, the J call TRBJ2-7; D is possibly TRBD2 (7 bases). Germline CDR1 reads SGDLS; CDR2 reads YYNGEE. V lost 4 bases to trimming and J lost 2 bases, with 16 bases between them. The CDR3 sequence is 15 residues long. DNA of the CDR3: TGTGCCAGCAGCACGGGGGAGGGGGAGACCTACGAGCAGTACTTC. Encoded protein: CASSTGEGETYEQYF.

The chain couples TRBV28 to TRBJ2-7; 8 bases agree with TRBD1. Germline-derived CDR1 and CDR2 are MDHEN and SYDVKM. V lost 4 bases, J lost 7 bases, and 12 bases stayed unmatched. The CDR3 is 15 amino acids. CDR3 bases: TGTGCCAGCAGTTCCCAGACAGGGGAGCTCTGGGAGCAGTACTTC. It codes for CASSSQTGELWEQYF.